This passage covers 21 T cell receptor beta chains from one sample sequenced in a study of CD4+ T cells in melanoma. Repertoires were generated with immunoSEQ multiplex PCR, while TCRdb's copy carries only in-frame clones and drops some. The table shows roughly 140,000 clones, with about 90% occurring only once. The receptors stem from a human donor with melanoma.

The count of this clone is one. This chain joins TRBV6-5 and TRBJ2-2, with no clear D. Trimming cost V 7 bases and J 0 bases, with 12 bases left between them. The CDR3 runs 15 residues. Germline-derived CDR1 and CDR2 are MNHEY and SVGAGI. The CDR3 sequence is CASTPPGPNTGELFF. CDR3 coding DNA: TGTGCCAGCACCCCCCCCGGTCCGAACACCGGGGAGCTGTTTTTT.

J is TRBJ2-3 and V is TRBV2; weak D call: TRBD2 (6 bases). Trimming removed 6 bases at V and 2 bases at J, with 6 bases between. Germline V gene sequence: CDR1 SNHLY, CDR2 FYNNEI. The CDR3 is 12 residues long. CDR3: CASRRDTDTQYF. The DNA for the CDR3 is TGTGCCAGCAGGCGGGACACAGATACGCAGTATTTT.

The V and J genes are TRBV19 and TRBJ2-7; 10 bases line up with TRBD1. This CDR3 spans 14 amino acids. Germline-derived CDR1 and CDR2 are LNHDA and SQIVND (reference sequence). J gave up 4 bases and V 6 bases, and 6 bases lay outside the gene matches. CDR3 DNA sequence: TGTGCCAGTAGCAGGACAGGGGGTGGTTACGAGCAGTACTTC. Translating gives CASSRTGGGYEQYF.

The J gene is TRBJ2-5, the V gene TRBV5-1; 9 nucleotides match TRBD1. The CDR3 runs to 15 residues. Germline V lookup: CDR1 SGHRS, CDR2 YFSETQ. With 1 base clipped from V and 5 bases from J, the junction kept 6 bases outside the gene matches. CDR3 in amino acids: CASSLTGGVEETQYF. DNA for the CDR3: TGCGCCAGCAGCTTGACAGGGGGCGTCGAGGAGACCCAGTACTTC.

The chain is built from TRBV6-6 and TRBJ1-3, with D tentatively TRBD1 (6 bases). Trimming stripped 4 bases from V and 8 bases from J, with 18 bases between. Germline V gene lookup returns CDR1 MNHNY and CDR2 SVGAGI (reference sequence). The CDR3 has 15 amino acids. CDR3 sequence (DNA): TGTGCCAGCAGTTCACGACAGGTCGGGGCAGACACCATATATTTT. This translates into CASSSRQVGADTIYF.

V gene TRBV30 combines with J gene TRBJ2-7; TRBD2 might be the D (6 bases). Trimming removed 4 bases from V and 0 bases from J, with 10 bases in between. CDR1 and CDR2 (germline): GTSNPN, SVGIG (reference sequence). The CDR3 runs to 13 residues. The CDR3 coding sequence is TGTGCCTGGAACCGGGGGACCTCCTACGAGCAGTACTTC. Translated: CAWNRGTSYEQYF.

The chain combines TRBV5-1 with TRBJ1-1, with D possibly being TRBD1 (5 bases). Trimming took 3 bases from V and 0 from J, leaving 9 bases between them. Germline V gene lookup returns CDR1 SGHRS and CDR2 YFSETQ. The CDR3 is made up of 14 amino acids. CDR3 region: CASSWGSMNTEAFF. CDR3 bases: TGCGCCAGCAGCTGGGGCAGTATGAACACTGAAGCTTTCTTT.

This clone has a single count. The rearrangement joins TRBV4-1 to TRBJ1-3; tentative D call: TRBD1 (5 bases). There are 16 residues in the CDR3. Deletions cut 0 bases from V and 5 bases from J, with 14 bases between. Per the germline V gene, CDR1 is MGHRA and CDR2 is YSYEKL. The CDR3 sequence is CASSQETARARNTIYF. The CDR3 nucleotides read TGCGCCAGCAGCCAAGAAACGGCCAGGGCACGAAACACCATATATTTT.

The V and J genes are TRBV6-5 and TRBJ1-4, with TRBD1 matching 7 bases. V trimming: 0 bases; J trimming: 8 bases; junction bases outside the gene matches: 6. Germline loops: CDR1 MNHEY, CDR2 SVGAGI. The CDR3 extends over 15 amino acids. The CDR3 loop reads CASSYSISGGEKLFF. For the CDR3, the DNA is TGTGCCAGCAGTTACTCGATATCAGGGGGGGAAAAACTGTTTTTT.

This clone appeared a single time. The chain uses TRBV27 and TRBJ2-7; D perhaps matches TRBD1 (6 bases). The ends were cut back, 6 bases at V and 7 bases at J, with 19 bases in the middle. CDR3 length: 14 residues. Germline V gives CDR1 MNHEY, CDR2 SMNVEV (reference sequence). The CDR3 here is CASRKHGRGYEQYF. CDR3 in DNA: TGTGCCAGCAGGAAGCATGGCAGGGGTTATGAGCAGTACTTC.

The V gene is TRBV7-3, the J gene TRBJ2-2; a weak D match, TRBD1 (6 bases). The CDR3 loop spans 16 amino acids. CDR1 is SGHTA and CDR2 is FQGTGA in the germline V gene. V was trimmed by 6 bases and J by 0 bases, leaving 14 bases between them. The CDR3: CASSLTGNANTGELFF. The CDR3 coding sequence is TGTGCCAGCAGTCTTACAGGGAATGCGAACACCGGGGAGCTGTTTTTT. Supplemented by reference TRBV7-3 and TRBJ2-2, the full variable domain reads GAGVSQTPSNKVTEKGKYVELRCDPISGHTALYWYRQSLGQGPEFLIYFQGTGAADDSGLPNDRFFAVRPEGSVSTLKIQRTERGDSAVYLCASSLTGNANTGELFFGEGSRLTVL.

As to this clone: This CDR3 is also generated by other DNA sequences in the sample. The CDR3 protein is CASSLGNSGANVLTF. Written as DNA, the CDR3 is TGCGCCAGCAGCTTGGGAAACTCTGGGGCCAACGTCCTGACTTTC. This chain joins TRBV5-1 and TRBJ2-6; D gene uncertain. The CDR3 extends over 15 amino acids. V was trimmed by 0 bases and J by 0 bases, leaving 4 bases between them. The germline gives CDR1 SGHRS, CDR2 YFSETQ.

The chain carries TRBV11-2 and TRBJ2-7, with D perhaps given as TRBD1 or TRBD2 (5 bases each). Trimming removed 10 bases at V and 2 bases at J, with 15 bases between. Looked up from germline, CDR1 is SGHAT and CDR2 is FQNNGV. The CDR3 sequence is 13 residues long. Written as DNA, the CDR3 is TGTGCCACCTCGGGGTGGGGCCCCTACGAGCAGTACTTC. Translating it yields CATSGWGPYEQYF.

On this clone: Germline is not matched at one junction end, which may reflect a read error. This chain links TRBV7-2 with TRBJ1-2; D uncertain. The CDR3 runs to 11 residues. CDR1 and CDR2 from the germline V gene are SGHTA and FQGNSA. The DNA of the CDR3 is TGTGCCAGCAGCTTAGGTTTTAAACTAGTCTTC. Encoded protein: CASSLGFKLVF.

The rearrangement uses TRBV7-3 and TRBJ2-1; TRBD1 might be the D (5 bases). With 0 bases removed from V and 10 bases from J, the gap between germline ends came to 10 bases. The CDR3 runs to 13 residues. CDR1 is SGHTA, CDR2 FQGTGA, per germline. The chain's CDR3 is CASSLTWTSEQFF. The CDR3 DNA sequence: TGTGCCAGCAGCTTAACCTGGACATCCGAGCAGTTCTTC.

In nucleotides, the CDR3 is TGCAGCGTTGAGAGACTAGCAGATACGCAGTATTTT. Translation gives CSVERLADTQYF. The J gene is TRBJ2-3, the V gene TRBV29-1; TRBD2 is a possible D gene (6 bases). The CDR3 runs to 12 residues. V was cut by 3 bases and J by 4 bases, with 8 bases left in between. Germline values: CDR1 SQVTM, CDR2 ANQGSEA.

CDR3 sequence (DNA): TGTGCCACCAGCAGAATCCGGGGAAACGAGCAGTTCTTC. The encoded protein is CATSRIRGNEQFF. The gene calls are TRBV15 and TRBJ2-1, with D possibly matching TRBD2 (5 bases). From germline, CDR1 is LNHNV and CDR2 YYDKDF (reference sequence). CDR3 size: 13 residues. V lost 2 bases and J 10 bases, leaving 12 bases between the germline ends.

As DNA, the CDR3 is TGTGCCAGCAGCTTCGGGGGGCGGGGCACAGATACGCAGTATTTT. As protein: CASSFGGRGTDTQYF. The chain links TRBV7-3 to TRBJ2-3; D might be TRBD2 (7 bases). Germline CDR1 SGHTA, CDR2 FQGTGA. V lost 3 bases and J 1 base, leaving 11 bases between the germline ends. The CDR3 covers 15 residues. The whole variable domain, remainder taken from reference TRBV7-3 and TRBJ2-3, is GAGVSQTPSNKVTEKGKYVELRCDPISGHTALYWYRQSLGQGPEFLIYFQGTGAADDSGLPNDRFFAVRPEGSVSTLKIQRTERGDSAVYLCASSFGGRGTDTQYFGPGTRLTVL.

CDR3 region: CASSGATSGYTF. CDR3 in DNA: TGTGCCAGCAGCGGAGCTACTAGCGGCTACACCTTC. The rearrangement links TRBV6-9 to TRBJ1-2; the D is unclear. The germline CDR1 and CDR2 sequences are MNHGY and SVAAGI. V was shortened by 6 bases and J by 8 bases, with 13 bases between the two germline ends. The CDR3 consists of 12 residues.

CDR3 sequence: CASSPISETGTGRAFF. The CDR3 region has the DNA TGTGCCAGCTCACCGATAAGTGAGACCGGGACAGGGAGAGCTTTCTTT. The gene calls are TRBV18 and TRBJ1-1, with 9 positions matching TRBD1. Germline V gene lookup returns CDR1 KGHSH and CDR2 LQKENI. This CDR3 contains 16 residues. The ends lost 3 bases at V and 10 bases at J; junction bases unmatched: 15. The variable domain in full, with the rest retrieved from reference TRBV18 and TRBJ1-1, is NAGVMQNPRHLVRRRGQEARLRCSPMKGHSHVYWYRQLPEEGLKFMVYLQKENIIDESGMPKERFSAEFPKEGPSILRIQQVVRGDSAAYFCASSPISETGTGRAFFGQGTRLTVV.

This rearrangement joins TRBV14 to TRBJ1-3; D not certain. The CDR3 totals 13 residues. CDR1 is SGHDN and CDR2 is FVKESK in the germline V gene. Trimming stripped 2 bases from V and 3 bases from J, with 5 bases between. Written as DNA, the CDR3 is TGTGCCAGCAGCCAAATGGGTGGAAACACCATATATTTT. It is translated as CASSQMGGNTIYF. Combining the CDR3 with reference TRBV14 and TRBJ1-3 gives the whole variable domain EAGVTQFPSHSVIEKGQTVTLRCDPISGHDNLYWYRRVMGKEIKFLLHFVKESKQDESGMPNNRFLAERTGGTYSTLKVQPAELEDSGVYFCASSQMGGNTIYFGEGSWLTVV.